Below are 24 T cell receptor beta chains sequenced from a single sample in a study of cytomegalovirus exposure and HLA in healthy donors. Sequenced by immunoSEQ multiplex PCR; TCRdb stores in-frame clones only, minus some. The sample has about 330,000 clones, more than 80% seen once. The sample consisted of PBMCs. The receptors derive from a young woman in good health and CMV-seronegative.

The J gene is TRBJ2-7, the V gene TRBV9; 7 nucleotides match TRBD2. The germline V gene encodes CDR1 SGDLS and CDR2 YYNGEE. The CDR3 runs 15 residues. The junction had 16 bases not matched to a gene; V was cut back by 4 bases and J by 9 bases. As DNA, the CDR3 is TGTGCCAGCAGCAGGAGCGGGACTGGGTTAGTAGGGCAGTACTTC. Its protein product is CASSRSGTGLVGQYF. The complete variable domain, with remaining parts taken from reference TRBV9 and TRBJ2-7, reads DSGVTQTPKHLITATGQRVTLRCSPRSGDLSVYWYQQSLDQGLQFLIQYYNGEERAKGNILERFSAQQFPDLHSELNLSSLELGDSALYFCASSRSGTGLVGQYFGPGTRLTVT.

This chain connects TRBV5-8 to TRBJ1-5; 9 bases line up with TRBD1. Germline V gene lookup returns CDR1 SGHTS and CDR2 YDEGEE. The CDR3 extends over 15 amino acids. The V segment lost 4 bases and the J segment 2 bases; nucleotides outside the gene matches: 4. CDR3 loop: CASSTGQGGNQPQHF. For the CDR3, the DNA is TGTGCCAGCAGCACGGGACAGGGCGGCAATCAGCCCCAGCATTTT.

The J gene is TRBJ2-7, the V gene TRBV27; a weak D match, TRBD2 (5 bases). Trimming cost V 2 bases and J 3 bases, with 14 bases left between them. This CDR3 has 15 residues. The germline V gene has CDR1 MNHEY and CDR2 SMNVEV (reference sequence). The CDR3 loop reads CASSLRGSDYYEQYF. In DNA, the CDR3 is TGTGCCAGCAGTTTAAGAGGTAGCGACTACTACGAGCAGTACTTC.

This clone has only one observation. The genes are TRBV9 and TRBJ2-1, with D hard to call. Per the germline V gene, CDR1 is SGDLS and CDR2 is YYNGEE. Trimming cost V 0 bases and J 8 bases, with 18 bases left between them. CDR3 length: 16 residues. The CDR3 loop is CASSVVGSFILDEQFF. CDR3 sequence (DNA): TGTGCCAGCAGCGTAGTGGGCAGTTTTATTCTGGATGAGCAGTTCTTC.

This CDR3 is CASSASTLREQYF. CDR3 nucleotides: TGTGCCAGCAGTGCCTCGACCTTGCGGGAGCAGTACTTC. This chain uses TRBV28 with TRBJ2-7; D is unresolved. CDR1 and CDR2 (germline): MDHEN, SYDVKM. The CDR3 contains 13 residues. Trimming took 5 bases from V and 7 from J, leaving 15 bases between them.

The J gene is TRBJ1-2, the V gene TRBV5-4; D uncertain. V dropped 1 base and J dropped 5 bases, with 15 bases sitting between them. The CDR3 runs to 15 residues. The germline V gene has CDR1 SGHNT and CDR2 YYREEE (reference sequence). The DNA of the CDR3 is TGTGCCAGCAGCTTGTACGGGTCTGCGAGGTATGGCTACACCTTC. Protein: CASSLYGSARYGYTF.

The V and J genes are TRBV7-9 and TRBJ2-7; D is perhaps TRBD2 (5 bases). The CDR3 is 13 amino acids. V was cut by 1 base and J by 5 bases, with 9 bases left in between. Germline V gene sequence: CDR1 SEHNR, CDR2 FQNEAQ (reference sequence). CDR3 nucleotide sequence: TGTGCCAGCAGCTTAGGAGGGATCAACGAGCAGTACTTC. This gives the protein CASSLGGINEQYF. Full variable domain (rest looked up from reference TRBV7-9 and TRBJ2-7): DTGVSQNPRHKITKRGQNVTFRCDPISEHNRLYWYRQTLGQGPEFLTYFQNEAQLEKSRLLSDRFSAERPKGSFSTLEIQRTEQGDSAMYLCASSLGGINEQYFGPGTRLTVT.

Worth noting for this clone: The conserved phenylalanine or tryptophan is not found at the CDR3 terminus, so this likely reflects a read error. The DNA is left out, because the CDR3 cannot be placed on it with certainty; the CDR3 is given as TCRdb lists it. This chain connects TRBV4-2 to TRBJ2-7; no DNA check was done on the table's D call, TRBD1. Both ends counted, the CDR3 spans 13 residues. CDR1 LGHNA and CDR2 YNFKEQ come from the germline V gene. CDR3 residues: CASSQEVAQGLQL.

The chain joins TRBV2 to TRBJ1-5, with TRBD1 matching over 8 bases. CDR1 SNHLY and CDR2 FYNNEI come from the germline V gene. The length of the CDR3 is 14 residues. The V segment lost 7 bases and the J segment 4 bases; nucleotides outside the gene matches: 6. Here the CDR3 reads CASTGGSLNQPQHF. CDR3 bases: TGTGCCAGCACAGGGGGCAGCTTAAATCAGCCCCAGCATTTT.

The chain combines TRBV7-6 with TRBJ1-2, with D unclear. The ends were cut back, 5 bases at V and 6 bases at J, with 13 bases in the middle. The germline gives CDR1 SGHVS, CDR2 FNYEAQ. The CDR3 consists of 13 residues. CDR3 amino acids: CASSPVEVHGYTF. The CDR3 DNA reads TGTGCCAGCAGCCCGGTGGAGGTTCATGGCTACACCTTC.

The CDR3 here is CASSSSPGIQYF. Here the CDR3 DNA reads TGTGCCAGCAGTTCATCCCCCGGGATACAGTACTTC. The V and J genes are TRBV7-9 and TRBJ2-7, with D tentatively TRBD2 (5 bases). CDR3 length: 12 amino acids. V was trimmed by 6 bases and J by 10 bases, leaving 16 bases between them. Germline V CDR1 and CDR2: SEHNR, FQNEAQ (reference sequence).

V is TRBV7-9 and J is TRBJ2-7, with unresolved D. Germline CDR1 is SEHNR and CDR2 is FQNEAQ (reference sequence). There are 14 residues in the CDR3. Deletions cut 4 bases from V and 0 bases from J, with 10 bases between. The CDR3 spells CASSSQTSSYEQYF. The DNA of the CDR3 is TGTGCCAGCAGCTCCCAAACCAGCTCCTACGAGCAGTACTTC.

This chain connects TRBV2 to TRBJ2-3; possibly TRBD1 for D (6 bases). V was pared by 3 bases and J by 0 bases, with 10 bases between. The length of the CDR3 is 15 residues. Germline V gene data show CDR1 as SNHLY and CDR2 as FYNNEI. CDR3 residues: CASSDEGVSTDTQYF. CDR3 in DNA: TGTGCCAGCAGTGACGAGGGGGTCAGCACAGATACGCAGTATTTT.

This clone was counted once. The CDR3 nucleotides read TGTGCCAGCAGCGACAGGGGGGGCTATGGCTACACCTTC. The encoded protein is CASSDRGGYGYTF. The V call is TRBV9, the J call TRBJ1-2; 8 nucleotides line up with TRBD1. Trimming removed 3 bases from V and 4 bases from J; junction bases left unmatched: 2. CDR1 SGDLS and CDR2 YYNGEE come from the germline V gene. The CDR3 sequence is 13 residues long. The full variable domain, in which reference TRBV9 and TRBJ1-2 provide the parts outside the CDR3, is DSGVTQTPKHLITATGQRVTLRCSPRSGDLSVYWYQQSLDQGLQFLIQYYNGEERAKGNILERFSAQQFPDLHSELNLSSLELGDSALYFCASSDRGGYGYTFGSGTRLTVV.

The chain uses TRBV6-6 and TRBJ2-7; 8 bases match TRBD1. Trimming took 8 bases from V and 3 from J; bases not matched to a gene: 6. CDR3 length equals 13 residues. CDR1 and CDR2 (germline): MNHNY, SVGAGI (reference sequence). The CDR3 sequence: CASAGTGGYEQYF. The DNA for the CDR3 is TGTGCCAGCGCCGGGACAGGCGGCTACGAGCAGTACTTC.

This clone was observed a handful of times. The chain has TRBV7-9 and TRBJ2-7; no clear D gene. The germline V gene encodes CDR1 SEHNR and CDR2 FQNEAQ (reference sequence). Trimming left V 4 bases short and J 5 bases short, with 21 bases between. The CDR3 has 16 residues. The CDR3 sequence: CASSSRDASAINEQYF. The CDR3 DNA sequence: TGTGCCAGCAGCTCCCGTGACGCGAGCGCTATTAACGAGCAGTACTTC.

The rearrangement uses TRBV5-1 and TRBJ2-7, with D possibly matching TRBD2 (5 bases). The CDR3 loop spans 13 amino acids. Trimming cost V 0 bases and J 6 bases, with 10 bases left between them. Germline V CDR1 and CDR2: SGHRS, YFSETQ. CDR3 in DNA: TGCGCCAGCAGCTTGGCGGGGTCTTTCGAGCAGTACTTC. Residues: CASSLAGSFEQYF.

The chain couples TRBV19 to TRBJ2-5; no clear D. Trimming pared 3 bases from V and 0 bases from J, leaving 5 bases between. CDR1 and CDR2 from the germline V gene are LNHDA and SQIVND (reference sequence). CDR3 length equals 13 residues. The CDR3 bases are TGTGCCAGTAGTATCTCGGACCAAGAGACCCAGTACTTC. Its translation is CASSISDQETQYF. Complete variable domain (other parts from reference TRBV19 and TRBJ2-5): DGGITQSPKYLFRKEGQNVTLSCEQNLNHDAMYWYRQDPGQGLRLIYYSQIVNDFQKGDIAEGYSVSREKKESFPLTVTSAQKNPTAFYLCASSISDQETQYFGPGTRLLVL.

The rearrangement links TRBV5-1 to TRBJ2-7; 9 bases line up with TRBD2. This CDR3 region has 16 residues. Germline CDR1 reads SGHRS; CDR2 reads YFSETQ. V was pared by 2 bases and J by 2 bases, with 8 bases of the junction left unmatched. CDR3 protein: CASSLRDAGGPYEQYF. The CDR3 nucleotides are TGCGCCAGCAGCTTAAGGGACGCGGGAGGGCCCTACGAGCAGTACTTC.

This clone was counted a few times. The rearrangement joins TRBV4-1 to TRBJ1-5; D call uncertain. CDR1 is MGHRA, CDR2 YSYEKL, per germline. The CDR3 runs to 13 residues. V gave up 0 bases and J gave up 5 bases, with 5 bases separating them. CDR3 loop: CASSQDQDQPQHF. In nucleotides, the CDR3 is TGCGCCAGCAGCCAAGATCAGGATCAGCCCCAGCATTTT.

Regarding this clone: The sample contains more than one DNA sequence encoding this CDR3. The V and J genes are TRBV6-5 and TRBJ1-5; D ambiguous. Trimming removed 4 bases from V and 0 bases from J, with 4 bases in between. The CDR3 has 13 amino acids. CDR1 is MNHEY and CDR2 is SVGAGI in the germline V gene. CDR3 nucleotides: TGTGCCAGCAGTTCGGGTAGCAATCAGCCCCAGCATTTT. Its translation: CASSSGSNQPQHF.

This clone appeared a single time. The V and J genes are TRBV7-8 and TRBJ2-3; D remains ambiguous. Germline values: CDR1 SGHVS, CDR2 FQNEAQ. V shed 1 base and J shed 5 bases, with 7 bases lying between them. CDR3 length: 13 amino acids. The CDR3 sequence is CASSLGSGDTQYF. In DNA, the CDR3 is TGTGCCAGCAGCTTAGGATCAGGAGATACGCAGTATTTT.

This chain connects TRBV9 to TRBJ2-7; D perhaps matches TRBD1 (6 bases). CDR3 length: 15 residues. CDR1 and CDR2 from the germline V gene are SGDLS and YYNGEE. Trimming stripped 3 bases from V and 4 bases from J, with 17 bases between. The CDR3 sequence: CASSASDGGAYEQYF. In DNA form, the CDR3 reads TGTGCCAGCAGCGCCTCCGATGGGGGCGCTTACGAGCAGTACTTC.

The V call is TRBV29-1, the J call TRBJ1-4; D possibly corresponds to TRBD1 (6 bases). V was cut by 4 bases and J by 4 bases, with 13 bases left in between. The CDR3 runs to 14 residues. Germline V CDR1 and CDR2: SQVTM, ANQGSEA. CDR3 residues: CSVVEGQNNEKLFF. Here the CDR3 DNA reads TGCAGCGTTGTGGAAGGACAGAATAATGAAAAACTGTTTTTT.